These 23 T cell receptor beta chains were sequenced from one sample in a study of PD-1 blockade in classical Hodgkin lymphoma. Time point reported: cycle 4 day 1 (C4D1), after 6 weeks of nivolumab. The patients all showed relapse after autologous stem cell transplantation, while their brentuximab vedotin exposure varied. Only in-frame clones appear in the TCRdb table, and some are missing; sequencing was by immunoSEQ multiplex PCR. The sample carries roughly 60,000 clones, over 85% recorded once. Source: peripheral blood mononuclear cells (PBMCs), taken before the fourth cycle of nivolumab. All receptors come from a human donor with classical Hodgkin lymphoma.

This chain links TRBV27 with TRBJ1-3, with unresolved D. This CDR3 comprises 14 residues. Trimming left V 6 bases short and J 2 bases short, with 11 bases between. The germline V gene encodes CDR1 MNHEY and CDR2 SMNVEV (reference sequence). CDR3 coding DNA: TGTGCCAGCAGCCCCCAGGAAGCTGGAAACACCATATATTTT. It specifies CASSPQEAGNTIYF.

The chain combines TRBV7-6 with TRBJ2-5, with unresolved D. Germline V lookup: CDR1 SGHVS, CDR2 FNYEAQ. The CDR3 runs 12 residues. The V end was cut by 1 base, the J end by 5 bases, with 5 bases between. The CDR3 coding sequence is TGTGCCAGCAGCTTAGTGGCTGAGACCCAGTACTTC. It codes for CASSLVAETQYF. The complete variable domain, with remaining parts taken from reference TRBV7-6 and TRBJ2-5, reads GAGVSQSPRYKVTKRGQDVALRCDPISGHVSLYWYRQALGQGPEFLTYFNYEAQQDKSGLPNDRFSAERPEGSISTLTIQRTEQRDSAMYRCASSLVAETQYFGPGTRLLVL.

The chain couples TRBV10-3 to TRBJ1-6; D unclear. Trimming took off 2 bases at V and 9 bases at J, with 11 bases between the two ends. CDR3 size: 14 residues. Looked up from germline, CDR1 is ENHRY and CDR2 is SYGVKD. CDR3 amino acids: CAISERSTSSPLHF. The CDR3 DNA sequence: TGTGCCATCAGTGAGAGGTCAACGAGTTCACCCCTCCACTTT.

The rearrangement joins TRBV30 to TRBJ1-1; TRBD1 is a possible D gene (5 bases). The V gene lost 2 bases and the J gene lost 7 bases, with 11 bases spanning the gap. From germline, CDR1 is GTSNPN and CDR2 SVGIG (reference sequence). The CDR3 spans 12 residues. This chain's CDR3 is CAWSNGAGEAFF. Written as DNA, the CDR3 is TGTGCCTGGAGTAATGGGGCGGGTGAAGCTTTCTTT.

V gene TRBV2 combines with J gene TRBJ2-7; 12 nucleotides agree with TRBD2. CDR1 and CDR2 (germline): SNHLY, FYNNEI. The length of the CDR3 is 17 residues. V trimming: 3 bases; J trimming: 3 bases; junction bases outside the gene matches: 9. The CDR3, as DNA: TGTGCCAGCAGTGACGTACTAGCGGGAGGCCCGGTCTACGAGCAGTACTTC. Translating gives CASSDVLAGGPVYEQYF.

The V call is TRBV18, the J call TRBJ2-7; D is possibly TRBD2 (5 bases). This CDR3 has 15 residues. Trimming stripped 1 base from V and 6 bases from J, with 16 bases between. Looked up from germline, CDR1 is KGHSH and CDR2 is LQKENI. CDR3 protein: CASSPLVDSAGEQYF. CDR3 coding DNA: TGTGCCAGCTCACCACTGGTTGATAGCGCCGGCGAGCAGTACTTC.

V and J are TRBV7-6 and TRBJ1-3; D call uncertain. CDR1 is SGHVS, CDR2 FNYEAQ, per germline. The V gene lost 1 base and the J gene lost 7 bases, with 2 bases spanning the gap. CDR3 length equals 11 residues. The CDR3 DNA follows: TGTGCCAGCAGCTTAGACAACACCATATATTTT. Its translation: CASSLDNTIYF. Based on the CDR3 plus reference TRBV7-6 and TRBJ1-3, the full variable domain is GAGVSQSPRYKVTKRGQDVALRCDPISGHVSLYWYRQALGQGPEFLTYFNYEAQQDKSGLPNDRFSAERPEGSISTLTIQRTEQRDSAMYRCASSLDNTIYFGEGSWLTVV.

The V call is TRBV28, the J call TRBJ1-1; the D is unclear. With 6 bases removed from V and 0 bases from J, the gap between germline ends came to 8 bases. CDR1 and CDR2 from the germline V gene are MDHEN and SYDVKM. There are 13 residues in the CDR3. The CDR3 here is CASSLSLNTEAFF. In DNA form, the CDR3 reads TGTGCCAGCAGCCTCAGCTTGAACACTGAAGCTTTCTTT.

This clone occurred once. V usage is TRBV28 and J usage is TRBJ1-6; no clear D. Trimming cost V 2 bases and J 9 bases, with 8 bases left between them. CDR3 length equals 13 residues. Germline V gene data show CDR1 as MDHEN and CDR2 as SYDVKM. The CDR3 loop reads CASSLEGGSPLHF. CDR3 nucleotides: TGTGCCAGCAGTTTAGAGGGCGGTTCACCCCTCCACTTT.

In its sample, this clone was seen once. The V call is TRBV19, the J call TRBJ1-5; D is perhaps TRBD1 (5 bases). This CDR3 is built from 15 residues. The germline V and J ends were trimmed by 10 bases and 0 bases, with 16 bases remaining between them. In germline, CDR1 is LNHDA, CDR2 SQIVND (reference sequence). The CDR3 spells CATSVRGYSNQPQHF. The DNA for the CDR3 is TGTGCCACCTCAGTCCGGGGGTATAGCAATCAGCCCCAGCATTTT.

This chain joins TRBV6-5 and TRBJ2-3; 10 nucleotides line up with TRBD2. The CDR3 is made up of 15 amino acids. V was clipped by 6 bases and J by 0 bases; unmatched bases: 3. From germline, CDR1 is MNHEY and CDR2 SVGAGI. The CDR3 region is CASSLAGGSTDTQYF. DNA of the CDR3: TGTGCCAGCAGCTTAGCGGGGGGCAGCACAGATACGCAGTATTTT.

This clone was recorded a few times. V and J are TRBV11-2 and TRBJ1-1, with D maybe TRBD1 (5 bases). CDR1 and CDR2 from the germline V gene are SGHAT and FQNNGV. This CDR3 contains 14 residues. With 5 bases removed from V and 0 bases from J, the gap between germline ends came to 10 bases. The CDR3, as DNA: TGTGCCAGCAGCCGGGACCGGGTGAACACTGAAGCTTTCTTT. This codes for CASSRDRVNTEAFF.

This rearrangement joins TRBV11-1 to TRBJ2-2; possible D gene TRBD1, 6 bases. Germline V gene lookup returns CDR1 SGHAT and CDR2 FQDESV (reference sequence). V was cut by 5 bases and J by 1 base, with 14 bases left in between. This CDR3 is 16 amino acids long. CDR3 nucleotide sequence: TGTGCCAGCAGCGCGTCCGGGACAAAGAACACCGGGGAGCTGTTTTTT. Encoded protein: CASSASGTKNTGELFF.

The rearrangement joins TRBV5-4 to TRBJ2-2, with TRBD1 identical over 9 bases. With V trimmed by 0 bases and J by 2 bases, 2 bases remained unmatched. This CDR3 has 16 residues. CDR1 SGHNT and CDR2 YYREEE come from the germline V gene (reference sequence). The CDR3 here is CASSLAGQGNTGELFF. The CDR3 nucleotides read TGTGCCAGCAGCTTGGCGGGACAGGGTAACACCGGGGAGCTGTTTTTT.

CDR3 sequence (DNA): TGCGCCAGCAGCTTATTCCCAGGACAGGGGGCGGATGGTTGGGGCAATGAGCAGTTCTTC. Protein sequence: CASSLFPGQGADGWGNEQFF. The chain employs TRBV5-1 and TRBJ2-1; 11 bases match TRBD1. The CDR3 is made up of 20 amino acids. Germline lookup yields CDR1 SGHRS and CDR2 YFSETQ. V trimming: 2 bases; J trimming: 6 bases; junction bases outside the gene matches: 19. The whole variable domain, remainder taken from reference TRBV5-1 and TRBJ2-1, is KAGVTQTPRYLIKTRGQQVTLSCSPISGHRSVSWYQQTPGQGLQFLFEYFSETQRNKGNFPGRFSGRQFSNSRSEMNVSTLELGDSALYLCASSLFPGQGADGWGNEQFFGPGTRLTVL.

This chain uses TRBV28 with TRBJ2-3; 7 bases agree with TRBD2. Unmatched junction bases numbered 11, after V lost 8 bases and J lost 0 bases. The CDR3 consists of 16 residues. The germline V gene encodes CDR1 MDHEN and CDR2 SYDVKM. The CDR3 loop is CASVPSTSASTDTQYF. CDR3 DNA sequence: TGTGCCAGCGTACCGTCAACTAGCGCTAGCACAGATACGCAGTATTTT.

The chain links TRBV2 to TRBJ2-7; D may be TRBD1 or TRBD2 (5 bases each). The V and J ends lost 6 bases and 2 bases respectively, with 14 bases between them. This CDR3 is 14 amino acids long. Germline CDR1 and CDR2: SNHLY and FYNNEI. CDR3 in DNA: TGTGCCAGCAGAAGGGACCGAACGGCCTACGAGCAGTACTTC. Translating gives CASRRDRTAYEQYF.

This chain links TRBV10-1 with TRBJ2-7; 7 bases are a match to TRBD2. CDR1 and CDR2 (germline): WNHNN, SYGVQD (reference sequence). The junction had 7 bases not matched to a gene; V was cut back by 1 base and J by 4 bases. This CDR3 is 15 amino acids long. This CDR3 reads CASSELGREPYEQYF. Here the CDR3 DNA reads TGCGCCAGCAGTGAGTTAGGGCGGGAGCCTTACGAGCAGTACTTC.

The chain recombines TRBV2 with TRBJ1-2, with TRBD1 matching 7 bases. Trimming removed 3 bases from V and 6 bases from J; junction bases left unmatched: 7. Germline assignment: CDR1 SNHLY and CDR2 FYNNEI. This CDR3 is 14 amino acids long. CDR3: CASSEGTVYNGYTF. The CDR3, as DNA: TGTGCCAGCAGTGAGGGGACAGTGTACAATGGCTACACCTTC. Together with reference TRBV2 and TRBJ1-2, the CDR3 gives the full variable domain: EPEVTQTPSHQVTQMGQEVILRCVPISNHLYFYWYRQILGQKVEFLVSFYNNEISEKSEIFDDQFSVERPDGSNFTLKIRSTKLEDSAMYFCASSEGTVYNGYTFGSGTRLTVV.

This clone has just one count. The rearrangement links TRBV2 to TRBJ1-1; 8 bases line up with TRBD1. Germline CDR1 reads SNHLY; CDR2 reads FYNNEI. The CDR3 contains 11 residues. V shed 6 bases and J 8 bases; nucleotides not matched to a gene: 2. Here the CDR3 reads CASRDRGEAFF. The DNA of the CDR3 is TGTGCCAGCAGAGACAGGGGAGAAGCTTTCTTT.

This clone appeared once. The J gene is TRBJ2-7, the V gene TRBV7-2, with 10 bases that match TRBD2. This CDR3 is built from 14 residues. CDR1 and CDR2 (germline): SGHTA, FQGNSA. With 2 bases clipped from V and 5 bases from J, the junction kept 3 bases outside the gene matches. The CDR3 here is CASSLSSGRDEQYF. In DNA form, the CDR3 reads TGTGCCAGCAGCTTATCTAGCGGGAGAGACGAGCAGTACTTC.

Here the CDR3 DNA reads TGCGCCAGCAGCCACGGAACCAATCAGCCCCAGCATTTT. It codes for CASSHGTNQPQHF. The J gene is TRBJ1-5, the V gene TRBV4-1, with D unresolved. The V end lost 3 bases, the J end lost 3 bases, and 6 bases lay between the germline ends. This CDR3 spans 13 amino acids. The germline V gene has CDR1 MGHRA and CDR2 YSYEKL.

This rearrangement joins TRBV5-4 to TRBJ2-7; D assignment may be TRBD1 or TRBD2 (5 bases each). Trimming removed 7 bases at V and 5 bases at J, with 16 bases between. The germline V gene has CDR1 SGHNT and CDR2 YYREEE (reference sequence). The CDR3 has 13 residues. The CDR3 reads CASAGDRADEQYF. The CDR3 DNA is TGTGCCAGCGCCGGGGACCGGGCCGACGAGCAGTACTTC.